The entry below describes one T cell receptor (beta chain). This CDR3 has 17 amino acids. Unmatched junction bases numbered 16, after V lost 4 bases and J lost 7 bases. Germline CDR1 reads SGHNT; CDR2 reads YYREEE (reference sequence). The repertoire was sequenced with immunoSEQ multiplex PCR; TCRdb's copy has only in-frame clones and lacks some. The sample carries tens of thousands of clones, about four fifths recorded once. The data belong to a study of blood T cell repertoires in COVID-19. Study information: The analysed material was cDNA or gDNA that came from T cells, B-cell-depleted T cells, or PBMCs.

Input material: peripheral blood. The TCR comes from a woman aged 80 or over with acute or convalescent COVID-19. The chain links TRBV5-4 to TRBJ2-5; 10 bases align to TRBD2. The CDR3 sequence: CASSPIASGGGMGTQYF. CDR3 DNA: TGTGCCAGCAGCCCTATCGCTAGCGGGGGAGGAATGGGGACCCAGTACTTC. Drawing the rest from reference TRBV5-4 and TRBJ2-5, the complete variable domain is ETGVTQSPTHLIKTRGQQVTLRCSSQSGHNTVSWYQQALGQGPQFIFQYYREEENGRGNFPPRFSGLQFPNYSSELNVNALELDDSALYLCASSPIASGGGMGTQYFGPGTRLLVL.